The sequence of this TCR beta chain was determined in a study of OX40 agonist ivuxolimab in advanced cancers. At the level of the study: As their treatment, patients were administered ivuxolimab, an agonistic anti-OX40 (CD134) antibody. Those enrolled were roughly 85% male, with a mean age of about 66 years and ages from 23 to 79. Study results and caveats: CD8+ T cells (on average) carried more expanded clones than CD4+ T cells.

Generated by immunoSEQ multiplex PCR, the TCRdb table keeps only in-frame clones and is missing some. The repertoire includes approximately 70,000 clones, 90% to 95% of them detected once, and around 4.9% sits in the top ten. Systemic immunosuppression or autoimmune disease history was grounds to exclude patients. Turning to this clone: What it recognizes is unknown.

Germline V lookup: CDR1 MNHNS, CDR2 SASEGT. The V end lost 3 bases, the J end lost 0 bases, and 12 bases lay between the germline ends. CDR3 length: 16 amino acids. This chain links TRBV6-1 with TRBJ2-1, with a possible D match to TRBD2 (6 bases). Sequencing was performed on CD4+ or CD8+ T cells sorted from blood, taken in a trial of the OX40 agonist ivuxolimab. The sequence was collected from an adult with an advanced solid tumor such as melanoma, head and neck, liver or kidney cancer. CDR3: CASSDERVNSYNEQFF. The CDR3 nucleotides are TGTGCCAGCAGTGATGAGCGGGTCAACTCCTACAATGAGCAGTTCTTC.